A selection of T cell receptor beta chains follows, all from one sample in a study of blood T cell repertoires in COVID-19. Measured with immunoSEQ multiplex PCR; TCRdb has only the in-frame clones, and not every one. The table includes about 260,000 clones, approximately 90% detected once. Sequenced: peripheral blood. The receptor set was obtained from a woman in her thirties or forties with acute or convalescent COVID-19. Each CDR3 is given with its conserved first and last residue. D genes are given only for firm matches. Clone size is not always given. Where it is, it says once, few, many or a class for expanded clones.

V	J	D	size	DNA	CDR3
TRBV7-2	TRBJ1-2	-	-	TGTGCCAGCAGCTCCCCCGCTGAGACACATAAAATCTATGGCTACACCTTC	CASSSPAETHKIYGYTF
TRBV10-1	TRBJ1-1	-	-	TGCGCCAGCAGCCCCGGCGGGGGGCGGTTGACTGAAGCTTTCTTT	CASSPGGGRLTEAFF
TRBV6-6	TRBJ1-1	-	-	TGTGCCAGCAGTTACGGGCAGATCGACACTGAAGCTTTCTTT	CASSYGQIDTEAFF
TRBV2	TRBJ2-1	-	-	TGTGCCAGCAGTGAAGCTAAGGGGGGGGGCCGCAATGAGCAGTTCTTC	CASSEAKGGGRNEQFF
TRBV30	TRBJ2-5	TRBD2	-	TGTGCCTGGAGGAGCGGGGGGGCGGTAGAGACCCAGTACTTC	CAWRSGGAVETQYF
TRBV18	TRBJ1-2	-	few	TGTGCCAGCTCCCAACGGGCACAGGGCTATGGCTACACCTTC	CASSQRAQGYGYTF
TRBV10-1	TRBJ2-2	-	-	TGCGCCAGCACCGAGACAGCTTACACCGGGGAGCTGTTTTTT	CASTETAYTGELFF
TRBV3-1/TRBV3-2	TRBJ2-1	TRBD1	-	TGTGCCAGCAGCCTACAGGGGCCGGGTGAGCAGTTCTTC	CASSLQGPGEQFF
TRBV4-1	TRBJ2-5	TRBD2	-	TGCGCCAGCAGCCAAGTAGCGGGGGGAAGGGAGACCCAGTACTTC	CASSQVAGGRETQYF
TRBV12-3/TRBV12-4	TRBJ1-1	-	-	TGTGCCAGCAGTTCAGGGGTGAACACTGAAGCTTTCTTT	CASSSGVNTEAFF
TRBV6-1	TRBJ1-2	-	-	TGTGCCAGCAATGAAGGTGGAGAGCCCCCTTATGGCTACACCTTC	CASNEGGEPPYGYTF
TRBV19	TRBJ1-5	-	-	TGTGCCAGTAGTCGGACACCTTATAGCAATCAGCCCCAGCATTTT	CASSRTPYSNQPQHF
TRBV5-4	TRBJ1-3	-	-	TGTGCCAGCAGCTCAGAGGTCTCTGGAAACACCATATATTTT	CASSSEVSGNTIYF
TRBV5-4	TRBJ1-2	TRBD1	-	TGTGCCAGCAGCGCCCCGGGACAGTCCTATGGCTACACCTTC	CASSAPGQSYGYTF
TRBV7-6	TRBJ1-5	-	-	TGTGCCAGCAGCCCTAGAAGAGATAGCAATCAGCCCCAGCATTTT	CASSPRRDSNQPQHF
TRBV4-2	TRBJ1-2	-	-	TGTGCCAGCAGACCCATGGGGAGGGAGAACAACTATGGCTACACCTTC	CASRPMGRENNYGYTF
TRBV19	TRBJ1-6	TRBD1	-	TGTGCCAGTAGTCCTGACAGGGTCTATAATTCACCCCTCCACTTT	CASSPDRVYNSPLHF
TRBV5-5	TRBJ1-1	TRBD1	-	TGTGCCAGCAGCTGGGGACAGGGTACCACTGAAGCTTTCTTT	CASSWGQGTTEAFF
TRBV3-1/TRBV3-2	TRBJ1-3	TRBD1	-	TGTGCCAGCAGCCAAGATAGGGGGACAGGGTTCGGAAACACCATATATTTT	CASSQDRGTGFGNTIYF
TRBV21-1	TRBJ1-1	-	-	TGTGCCAGCAGCTCTCGGGACAGCCCGGGGGACACTGAAGCTTTCTTT	CASSSRDSPGDTEAFF
TRBV6-6	TRBJ1-2	TRBD1	-	TGTGCCAGCAGTTCAACGACCGGGACAGACTCTTATGGCTACACCTTC	CASSSTTGTDSYGYTF
TRBV7-2	TRBJ1-2	-	-	TGTGCCAGCAGCTTAGCTTTGGGGGGGATCTATGGCTACACCTTC	CASSLALGGIYGYTF
TRBV11-2	TRBJ1-6	-	-	TGTGCCAGCAGCTTAGATCTAAATTCACCCCTCCACTTT	CASSLDLNSPLHF
TRBV6-5	TRBJ1-1	-	-	TGTGCCAGCAGTTACTCGAGGCAGGGGAGTACTGAAGCTTTCTTT	CASSYSRQGSTEAFF
TRBV5-4	TRBJ1-6	-	few	TGTGCCAGCAGCCCCCGGGGTGCGGGAGGGAATTCACCCCTCCACTTT	CASSPRGAGGNSPLHF
TRBV3-1/TRBV3-2	TRBJ2-1	TRBD2	-	TGTGCCAGCAGCCACCGCCTAGCGGGGATGCTAAACTACAATGAGCAGTTCTTC	CASSHRLAGMLNYNEQFF
TRBV5-5	TRBJ2-3	TRBD2	-	TGTGCCAGCAGCTCCGGACTAGCGGGGGGGTTTGTCACAGATACGCAGTATTTT	CASSSGLAGGFVTDTQYF
TRBV5-6	TRBJ2-3	TRBD2	-	TGTGCCAGCAGCAGTTATACTAGCGGAAGCACAGATACGCAGTATTTT	CASSSYTSGSTDTQYF
TRBV9	TRBJ2-2	-	-	TGTGCCAGCAGCGTAGGGGCGGGCGGGGAGCTGTTTTTT	CASSVGAGGELFF
TRBV30	TRBJ2-5	-	once	TGTGCCTGGAGCTCAAACTCTCTCCAAGAGACCCAGTACTTC	CAWSSNSLQETQYF
TRBV30	TRBJ2-5	TRBD2	once	TGTGCCTGGAGTGTTAAGCGGGGACTTCAAGAGACCCAGTACTTC	CAWSVKRGLQETQYF
TRBV11-2	TRBJ2-2	TRBD1	few	TGTGCCAGCAGCTCGGACAGGGACACCGGGGAGCTGTTTTTT	CASSSDRDTGELFF
TRBV9	TRBJ1-6	-	-	TGTGCCAGCAGCCTGGGGGGGGATCCAAATTCACCCCTCCACTTT	CASSLGGDPNSPLHF
TRBV10-2	TRBJ2-1	-	-	TGCGCCAGCAGTGAGTTATCCTTCCCACACTACAATGAGCAGTTCTTC	CASSELSFPHYNEQFF
TRBV6-5	TRBJ1-1	-	-	TGTGCCAGCAGTCAGGGCACTGAAGCTTTCTTT	CASSQGTEAFF
TRBV2	TRBJ1-1	TRBD1	once	TGTGCCAGCAAGACCAACCAGGGGGGAGCTTTCTTT	CASKTNQGGAFF
TRBV3-1/TRBV3-2	TRBJ1-1	-	-	TGTGCCAGCAGCCAGGGCCACTTGAACACTGAAGCTTTCTTT	CASSQGHLNTEAFF
TRBV5-1	TRBJ2-5	TRBD1	-	TGCGCCAGCAGCTCCGACATCGGGACAGAACAAGAGACCCAGTACTTC	CASSSDIGTEQETQYF
TRBV2	TRBJ2-6	-	-	TGTGCCAGCGCTGGGGCAGGGTCTGGGGCCAACGTCCTGACTTTC	CASAGAGSGANVLTF
TRBV21-1	TRBJ1-2	-	-	TGTGCCAGCAGCAAGGTGACAGGGGGTGGCTATGGCTACACCTTC	CASSKVTGGGYGYTF
TRBV5-8	TRBJ1-2	TRBD1	-	TGTGCCAGCAGCTTTCTCGGGACAGGGGACTATGGCTACACCTTC	CASSFLGTGDYGYTF
TRBV19	TRBJ1-4	-	-	TGTGCCAGTAGTTCCGGACACCTTAATGAAAAACTGTTTTTT	CASSSGHLNEKLFF
TRBV11-2	TRBJ1-1	TRBD1	-	TGTGCCAGCAGCTTCCTAGGGGGGACAGGAAGACGAACTGAAGCTTTCTTT	CASSFLGGTGRRTEAFF
TRBV19	TRBJ1-6	-	-	TGTGCCAGTAGTATTGGGGATAGGGGAAGAGGATCACCCCTCCACTTT	CASSIGDRGRGSPLHF
TRBV6-5	TRBJ1-4	TRBD1	-	TGTGCCAGCAGGGGGACAGGGCCAAATGAAAAACTGTTTTTT	CASRGTGPNEKLFF
TRBV6-6	TRBJ1-5	-	once	TGTGCCAGCAGTTATGGGGGCTTCAATCAGCCCCAGCATTTT	CASSYGGFNQPQHF